The 5 T cell receptor beta chains reported below all come from one sample, sequenced in a study of control samples from healthy donors and cancer patients. Method: immunoSEQ multiplex PCR; TCRdb's copy keeps in-frame clones and lacks some. The table includes more than 85,000 clones, around 92% detected once. The specimen was blood. These receptors all stem from a woman aged 18-35 years in good health.

The chain uses TRBV18 and TRBJ2-4, with D perhaps TRBD2 (7 bases). Germline lookup yields CDR1 KGHSH and CDR2 LQKENI. CDR3 length: 16 residues. V lost 3 bases to trimming and J lost 2 bases, with 14 bases between them. CDR3 protein: CASSPSAGATKNIQYF. The CDR3 region has the DNA TGTGCCAGCTCACCCTCCGCGGGGGCCACCAAAAACATTCAGTACTTC.

V gene TRBV25-1 combines with J gene TRBJ2-5, with 9 bases identical to TRBD1. Germline-derived CDR1 and CDR2 are MGHDK and SYGVNS. J lost 3 bases, V lost 6 bases, and 5 bases had no gene match. The CDR3 totals 14 residues. The CDR3 region is CASSPGQGEETQYF. For the CDR3, the DNA is TGTGCCAGCAGCCCGGGACAGGGTGAAGAGACCCAGTACTTC.

This rearrangement joins TRBV11-3 to TRBJ2-5, with 7 bases identical to TRBD2. The V and J ends lost 5 bases and 5 bases, in that order; junction bases with no gene match: 5. The length of the CDR3 is 13 residues. Per germline, CDR1 SGHNT and CDR2 YENEEA. CDR3 sequence reads: CASSKTSLETQYF. Written as DNA, the CDR3 is TGTGCCAGCAGCAAGACTAGCTTGGAGACCCAGTACTTC.

This chain uses TRBV28 with TRBJ2-7, with D possibly TRBD1 on 6 matching bases. CDR3 size: 14 residues. Germline assignment: CDR1 MDHEN and CDR2 SYDVKM. Trimming shortened V by 2 bases and J by 4 bases, and 12 bases separated the two germline ends. CDR3 sequence: CASSLVGAGYEQYF. In DNA form, the CDR3 reads TGTGCCAGCAGTTTAGTGGGGGCGGGTTACGAGCAGTACTTC.

The chain is built from TRBV6-2 or TRBV6-3 and TRBJ2-1; 13 bases align to TRBD2. Germline assignment: CDR1 MNHEY and CDR2 SVGEGT. The CDR3 is 16 amino acids. Unmatched junction bases numbered 2, after V lost 1 base and J lost 5 bases. CDR3 nucleotides: TGTGCCAGCAGTTACTGGACTAGCGGGAGAGACAATGAGCAGTTCTTC. Its translation is CASSYWTSGRDNEQFF.